This T cell receptor beta chain derives from a study of T cell repertoires in cytomegalovirus infection. Study at large: The public TCR beta signatures pointed to both CMV infection and matching HLA type. Study conclusions and caveats: CMV carriers having the relevant HLA were flagged by cumulative public TCR beta family frequency. In two of eight donors, the top clonotype was HLA-C-restricted CMV-specific.

Comments on this clonotype: Its target is not known.

Each CDR3 protein is one row after TCRdb ran MiXCR on the reads. The repertoire holds some 600,000 distinct CDR3 sequences, 20% to 25% seen once, with around 8% in the top ten. Germline loops: CDR1 MGHRA, CDR2 YSYEKL. V gave up 1 base and J gave up 9 bases, with 22 bases separating them. This CDR3 has 17 residues. The TCR sequence derives from a human donor in good health (CMV status not recorded). Some clones in this sample may be carry-over from other donors' samples. The chain carries TRBV4-1 and TRBJ2-1; D gene ambiguous. Specimen: CD8+ T cells from PBMCs. The chain's CDR3 is CASSQVTGPFGSGEQFF. Here the CDR3 DNA reads TGCGCCAGCAGCCAAGTAACCGGCCCTTTTGGGTCGGGTGAGCAGTTCTTC.